Listed here are 31 T cell receptor beta chains from one sample, sequenced in a study of blood T cell repertoires in COVID-19. Profiling relied on immunoSEQ multiplex PCR, and the TCRdb table lists in-frame clones only, not all of them. The data show 200,000 to 300,000 clones, with about 80% seen just once and 2.5% to 4% held by the top ten. Sequencing was done on a sample of peripheral blood. The receptors shown here come from a woman aged 80 or older with acute or convalescent COVID-19.

The chain uses TRBV12-3 or TRBV12-4 and TRBJ1-2, with TRBD1 matching over 7 bases. There are 13 residues in the CDR3. With V trimmed by 8 bases and J by 7 bases, 10 bases remained unmatched. The CDR3 loop is CASARGAARGYTF. The CDR3, as DNA: TGTGCCAGCGCCAGGGGGGCGGCCCGTGGCTACACCTTC.

This clone was found a few times. The chain combines TRBV9 with TRBJ1-1, with unresolved D. CDR3 size: 14 residues. Deletions cut 0 bases from V and 9 bases from J, with 15 bases between. CDR1 is SGDLS and CDR2 is YYNGEE in the germline V gene. The CDR3 here is CASSVGAGVGKAFF. The CDR3 DNA reads as TGTGCCAGCAGCGTAGGGGCCGGGGTCGGGAAAGCTTTCTTT.

This chain uses TRBV11-1 with TRBJ2-2; 10 nucleotides match TRBD1. This CDR3 comprises 15 residues. V was pared by 5 bases and J by 6 bases, with 6 bases of the junction left unmatched. CDR1 is SGHAT and CDR2 is FQDESV in the germline V gene (reference sequence). CDR3: CASSRGQGRAGELFF. CDR3 sequence (DNA): TGTGCCAGCAGCCGGGGACAGGGGCGAGCCGGGGAGCTGTTTTTT.

This clone was recorded once. V usage is TRBV6-5 and J usage is TRBJ1-1, with 8 bases aligning to TRBD1. Trimming at V came to 7 bases and at J to 1 base, leaving 8 bases not matched to a gene. The length of the CDR3 is 15 residues. CDR1 is MNHEY and CDR2 is SVGAGI in the germline V gene. CDR3 region: CASTGQGATNTEAFF. The CDR3 DNA reads as TGTGCCAGCACTGGTCAGGGGGCGACGAACACTGAAGCTTTCTTT.

In its sample, this clone was seen once. This sequence joins TRBV6-1 and TRBJ2-7; no reliable D call. V shed 3 bases and J shed 4 bases, with 7 bases lying between them. The CDR3 has 12 amino acids. Germline V gives CDR1 MNHNS, CDR2 SASEGT. The CDR3 loop reads CASSDHQYEQYF. For the CDR3, the DNA is TGTGCCAGCAGTGACCACCAGTACGAGCAGTACTTC.

This rearrangement joins TRBV19 to TRBJ1-5; the D gene is possibly TRBD1 (5 bases). V was cut by 0 bases and J by 5 bases, with 17 bases left in between. The length of the CDR3 is 17 residues. Germline CDR1 reads LNHDA; CDR2 reads SQIVND (reference sequence). In DNA form, the CDR3 reads TGTGCCAGTAGTATAGAGGGGCAGAGGATTGCCTATCAGCCCCAGCATTTT. It yields the protein CASSIEGQRIAYQPQHF.

This sequence joins TRBV4-1 and TRBJ2-1; 16 bases are shared with TRBD2. The CDR3 has 20 amino acids. CDR1 MGHRA and CDR2 YSYEKL come from the germline V gene. V shed 3 bases and J 3 bases; nucleotides not matched to a gene: 11. DNA for the CDR3: TGCGCCAGCAGCCACCCCCCGGGACTAGCGGGAGGGAGGGGCTACAATGAGCAGTTCTTC. Its protein product is CASSHPPGLAGGRGYNEQFF.

The CDR3 DNA follows: TGTGCCATCAGTGGGGGACAGGGAACCGGCGAGCAGTACTTC. This sequence encodes CAISGGQGTGEQYF. This chain joins TRBV10-3 and TRBJ2-7, with TRBD1 matching over 9 bases. Germline V lookup: CDR1 ENHRY, CDR2 SYGVKD. With 4 bases clipped from V and 6 bases from J, the junction kept 7 bases outside the gene matches. The CDR3 has 14 residues.

The CDR3 here is CASSYGTNYGYTF. For the CDR3, the DNA is TGTGCCAGCAGCTACGGGACAAACTATGGCTACACCTTC. The genes are TRBV7-9 and TRBJ1-2, with D maybe TRBD1 (6 bases). The CDR3 consists of 13 residues. Germline CDR1 SEHNR, CDR2 FQNEAQ (reference sequence). V was trimmed by 4 bases and J by 2 bases, leaving 8 bases between them.

The V gene is TRBV6-6, the J gene TRBJ2-7, with unresolved D. The V gene lost 6 bases and the J gene lost 5 bases, with 11 bases spanning the gap. This CDR3 region has 12 residues. Looked up from germline, CDR1 is MNHNY and CDR2 is SVGAGI (reference sequence). The CDR3 DNA is TGTGCCAGCAGGGAGTCATCCCACGAGCAGTACTTC. Its protein is CASRESSHEQYF.

The CDR3 DNA follows: TGTGCCAGCAGCCCTTTTCTAGCGGGATCCACAGATACGCAGTATTTT. Translation gives CASSPFLAGSTDTQYF. The chain links TRBV7-9 to TRBJ2-3, with 9 bases lining up with TRBD2. CDR1 is SEHNR, CDR2 FQNEAQ, per germline (reference sequence). The CDR3 covers 16 residues. The V segment lost 5 bases and the J segment 2 bases; nucleotides outside the gene matches: 8.

This clone was detected only a few times. This chain links TRBV6-6 with TRBJ2-1; 13 bases match TRBD2. Germline V gene lookup returns CDR1 MNHNY and CDR2 SVGAGI (reference sequence). After removal of 6 bases from V and 8 bases from J, the junction contained 4 bases not matched to a gene. CDR3 length equals 14 residues. This chain's CDR3 is CASRRTSGSDEQFF. CDR3 DNA sequence: TGTGCCAGCAGACGGACTAGCGGGAGCGATGAGCAGTTCTTC.

The chain uses TRBV30 and TRBJ2-5; 8 nucleotides line up with TRBD2. Germline V CDR1 and CDR2: GTSNPN, SVGIG (reference sequence). This CDR3 has 14 amino acids. Trimming cost V 4 bases and J 4 bases; bases outside gene matches: 8. CDR3 DNA sequence: TGTGCCTGGAATAGCGGGAATCGCCTAGAGACCCAGTACTTC. This encodes CAWNSGNRLETQYF.

The V and J genes are TRBV4-1 and TRBJ1-4, with TRBD1 identical over 9 bases. This CDR3 has 15 residues. In germline, CDR1 is MGHRA, CDR2 YSYEKL. The V and J ends lost 6 bases and 8 bases, in that order; junction bases with no gene match: 10. The CDR3 here is CASRDMGQGREKLFF. In DNA form, the CDR3 reads TGCGCCAGCAGGGATATGGGACAGGGACGGGAAAAACTGTTTTTT.

At least ten counts were recorded for this clone. J is TRBJ1-5 and V is TRBV19; D possibly corresponds to TRBD1 (6 bases). The CDR3 is 15 amino acids. V dropped 7 bases and J dropped 0 bases, with 13 bases sitting between them. Germline CDR1 LNHDA, CDR2 SQIVND (reference sequence). The CDR3 spells CASKTPGDSNQPQHF. In DNA, the CDR3 is TGTGCCAGTAAGACCCCAGGGGATAGCAATCAGCCCCAGCATTTT.

The V call is TRBV6-2 or TRBV6-3, the J call TRBJ2-6; 7 bases line up with TRBD1. This CDR3 has 17 amino acids. Trimming cost V 0 bases and J 3 bases; bases outside gene matches: 5. CDR1 is MNHEY and CDR2 is SVGEGT in the germline V gene. This CDR3 reads CASSYSPDRFGANVLTF. DNA of the CDR3: TGTGCCAGCAGTTACTCTCCGGACAGGTTTGGGGCCAACGTCCTGACTTTC.

On this clone itself: At one of its ends the junction is not consistent with the germline gene, which may arise from a read error. The chain couples TRBV4-2 to TRBJ1-2, with a tentative D call TRBD1 (6 bases). Germline V gives CDR1 LGHNA, CDR2 YNFKEQ. This CDR3 spans 17 amino acids. The CDR3 region is CASRQGIRQDLNYGYTF. CDR3 bases: TGTGCCAGCAGACAAGGAATAAGACAGGACCTTAACTATGGCTACACCTTC.

This clone came up a few times. The chain couples TRBV30 to TRBJ1-2; D uncertain. CDR3 length: 14 amino acids. Germline CDR1 is GTSNPN and CDR2 is SVGIG (reference sequence). The ends were cut back, 0 bases at V and 0 bases at J, with 8 bases in the middle. The CDR3 loop is CAWSVQMTNYGYTF. CDR3 coding DNA: TGTGCCTGGAGTGTACAGATGACTAACTATGGCTACACCTTC. The variable domain in full, with the rest retrieved from reference TRBV30 and TRBJ1-2, is SQTIHQWPATLVQPVGSPLSLECTVEGTSNPNLYWYRQAAGRGLQLLFYSVGIGQISSEVPQNLSASRPQDRQFILSSKKLLLSDSGFYLCAWSVQMTNYGYTFGSGTRLTVV.

The sample holds a few counts of this clone. The genes are TRBV19 and TRBJ1-6, with D possibly matching TRBD1 (5 bases). This CDR3 region has 16 residues. Germline CDR1 reads LNHDA; CDR2 reads SQIVND (reference sequence). Trimming stripped 5 bases from V and 7 bases from J, with 18 bases between. In DNA, the CDR3 is TGTGCCAGTAGTCCCATGCCCGGGACTCAGAATTCACCCCTCCACTTT. Its protein product is CASSPMPGTQNSPLHF.

There are a few counts of this clone. V gene TRBV6-4 combines with J gene TRBJ1-1, with a weak D call TRBD1 (6 bases). Trimming shortened V by 6 bases and J by 2 bases, and 13 bases separated the two germline ends. The CDR3 spans 14 residues. Germline loops: CDR1 MRHNA, CDR2 SNTAGT. The CDR3 protein is CASSATGFNTEAFF. The CDR3 bases are TGTGCCAGCAGCGCTACAGGGTTTAACACTGAAGCTTTCTTT.

This clone has more than one count but fewer than ten. This chain connects TRBV30 to TRBJ1-5, with 9 bases lining up with TRBD1. V was clipped by 0 bases and J by 6 bases; unmatched bases: 3. Germline values: CDR1 GTSNPN, CDR2 SVGIG (reference sequence). The CDR3 has 14 amino acids. CDR3 sequence (DNA): TGTGCCTGGAGTGTACCGACAGGGGGTCAGCCCCAGCATTTT. It encodes CAWSVPTGGQPQHF.

This clone was found a few times. The chain recombines TRBV6-4 with TRBJ1-2; possibly TRBD1 for D (6 bases). The CDR3 runs to 14 residues. Per the germline V gene, CDR1 is MRHNA and CDR2 is SNTAGT. Between the trimmed V and J ends, which lost 1 base and 8 bases, there was a span of 14 bases. The CDR3 DNA sequence: TGTGCCAGCAGTGACTGGACAGCCGGCGGCGGCTACACCTTC. It codes for CASSDWTAGGGYTF.

The chain combines TRBV19 with TRBJ2-6; TRBD2 might be the D (5 bases). Germline-derived CDR1 and CDR2 are LNHDA and SQIVND (reference sequence). This CDR3 is built from 16 residues. Trimming removed 0 bases from V and 0 bases from J, with 6 bases in between. CDR3 sequence: CASSIEAASGANVLTF. The CDR3, as DNA: TGTGCCAGTAGTATAGAAGCGGCCTCTGGGGCCAACGTCCTGACTTTC.

The V gene is TRBV2, the J gene TRBJ2-3, with TRBD2 identical over 12 bases. This CDR3 spans 17 amino acids. The J segment lost 3 bases and the V segment lost 5 bases, leaving 9 bases of the junction unmatched. Germline CDR1 and CDR2: SNHLY and FYNNEI. The CDR3 reads CASSLGTSGLGTDTQYF. The CDR3 DNA reads as TGTGCCAGCAGTCTCGGGACTAGCGGGTTAGGAACAGATACGCAGTATTTT.

The rearrangement uses TRBV7-9 and TRBJ2-1; maybe TRBD2 (7 bases). This CDR3 region has 18 residues. Trimming stripped 5 bases from V and 7 bases from J, with 27 bases between. Germline CDR1 is SEHNR and CDR2 is FQNEAQ (reference sequence). In DNA form, the CDR3 reads TGTGCCAGCAGCCTAACAGGGTTCGGGTCTAGCGGTAAAAATGAGCAGTTCTTC. It codes for CASSLTGFGSSGKNEQFF.

This chain uses TRBV5-1 with TRBJ1-6, with 8 nucleotides matching TRBD1. Germline V gene sequence: CDR1 SGHRS, CDR2 YFSETQ. The CDR3 is 15 residues long. The V gene end was trimmed by 4 bases and the J gene end by 3 bases; junction bases not matched to a gene: 3. The CDR3 bases are TGCGCCAGCAGCCCAGGGGGCGACTATAATTCACCCCTCCACTTT. Translating gives CASSPGGDYNSPLHF.

The V gene is TRBV27, the J gene TRBJ2-2; 7 bases agree with TRBD1. The germline V gene encodes CDR1 MNHEY and CDR2 SMNVEV (reference sequence). The CDR3 contains 14 residues. The V and J ends lost 9 bases and 1 base, in that order; junction bases with no gene match: 5. The CDR3 here is CASHRTGNTGELFF. DNA for the CDR3: TGTGCCAGTCACCGGACAGGGAACACCGGGGAGCTGTTTTTT.

This rearrangement joins TRBV30 to TRBJ2-1, with 11 bases that match TRBD2. Germline-derived CDR1 and CDR2 are GTSNPN and SVGIG (reference sequence). The V gene end was trimmed by 5 bases and the J gene end by 4 bases; junction bases not matched to a gene: 7. The CDR3 loop spans 15 amino acids. The DNA of the CDR3 is TGTGCCTGGGCAGGACTAGCGGGCCGGTACAATGAGCAGTTCTTC. It specifies CAWAGLAGRYNEQFF.

The rearrangement joins TRBV6-5 to TRBJ2-2, with 8 bases matching TRBD2. The CDR3 loop spans 15 amino acids. Germline V gene lookup returns CDR1 MNHEY and CDR2 SVGAGI. J was trimmed by 2 bases and V by 10 bases; bases with no gene match: 9. In nucleotides, the CDR3 is TGTGCCACCCCGCGCACTAGCGGAAACACCGGGGAGCTGTTTTTT. Its translation: CATPRTSGNTGELFF.

V gene TRBV19 combines with J gene TRBJ2-1; 8 bases line up with TRBD2. This CDR3 contains 16 residues. Germline V gene sequence: CDR1 LNHDA, CDR2 SQIVND (reference sequence). Losses at the gene ends were 2 bases for V and 2 bases for J; bases not matched to a gene: 5. This chain's CDR3 is CASSIRGRQPYNEQFF. Written as DNA, the CDR3 is TGTGCCAGTAGTATACGCGGGAGGCAACCCTACAATGAGCAGTTCTTC.

The J gene is TRBJ1-6, the V gene TRBV6-6; 11 positions match TRBD1. V dropped 6 bases and J dropped 9; count of bases not matched to a gene: 13. The CDR3 covers 17 residues. Germline V gives CDR1 MNHNY, CDR2 SVGAGI (reference sequence). As DNA, the CDR3 is TGTGCCAGCAGGCGACTGGACAGGGGGCGTTCGGGTTCACCCCTCCACTTT. It encodes CASRRLDRGRSGSPLHF.